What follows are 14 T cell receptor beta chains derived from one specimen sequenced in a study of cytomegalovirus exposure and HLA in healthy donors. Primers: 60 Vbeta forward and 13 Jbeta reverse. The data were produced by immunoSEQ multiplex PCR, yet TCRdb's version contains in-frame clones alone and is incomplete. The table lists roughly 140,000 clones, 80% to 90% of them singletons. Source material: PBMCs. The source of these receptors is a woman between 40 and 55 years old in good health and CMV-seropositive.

The CDR3 protein is CASTVDMNTEAFF. The CDR3 DNA follows: TGTGCCAGCACCGTGGACATGAACACTGAAGCTTTCTTT. The gene calls are TRBV6-1 and TRBJ1-1; D is perhaps TRBD1 (5 bases). Trimming removed 7 bases from V and 0 bases from J, with 9 bases in between. This CDR3 is built from 13 residues. Germline V lookup: CDR1 MNHNS, CDR2 SASEGT.

The CDR3 DNA is TGTGCCAGCAGTCCAACCGGGAGGGTAGCAAGGTACGGCTACACCTTC. It translates to CASSPTGRVARYGYTF. V gene TRBV28 combines with J gene TRBJ1-2; no clear D gene. Germline CDR1 and CDR2: MDHEN and SYDVKM. V dropped 5 bases and J dropped 8 bases, with 24 bases sitting between them. The CDR3 loop spans 16 amino acids.

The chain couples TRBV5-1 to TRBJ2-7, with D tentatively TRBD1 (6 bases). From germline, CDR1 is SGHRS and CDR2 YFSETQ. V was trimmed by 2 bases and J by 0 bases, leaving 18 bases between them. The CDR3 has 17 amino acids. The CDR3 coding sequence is TGCGCCAGCAGCTTCGGTCTACTAACAGGGAGCTCCTACGAGCAGTACTTC. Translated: CASSFGLLTGSSYEQYF.

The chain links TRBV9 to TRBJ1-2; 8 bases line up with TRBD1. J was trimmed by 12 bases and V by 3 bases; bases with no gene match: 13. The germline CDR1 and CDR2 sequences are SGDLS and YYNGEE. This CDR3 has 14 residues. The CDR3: CASSAVRDRSPHTF. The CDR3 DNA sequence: TGTGCCAGCAGCGCCGTACGGGACAGGTCTCCCCACACCTTC.

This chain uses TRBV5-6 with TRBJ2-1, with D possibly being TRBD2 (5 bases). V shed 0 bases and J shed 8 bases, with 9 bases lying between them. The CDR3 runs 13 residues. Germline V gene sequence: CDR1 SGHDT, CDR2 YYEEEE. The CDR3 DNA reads TGTGCCAGCAGCTTGGGAGAGGACTATGAGCAGTTCTTC. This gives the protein CASSLGEDYEQFF.

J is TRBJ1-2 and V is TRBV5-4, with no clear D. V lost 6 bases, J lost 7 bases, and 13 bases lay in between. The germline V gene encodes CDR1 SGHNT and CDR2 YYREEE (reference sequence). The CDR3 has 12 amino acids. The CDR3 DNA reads TGTGCCAGCACCGGGGTCCGGGGTGGCTACACCTTC. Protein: CASTGVRGGYTF.

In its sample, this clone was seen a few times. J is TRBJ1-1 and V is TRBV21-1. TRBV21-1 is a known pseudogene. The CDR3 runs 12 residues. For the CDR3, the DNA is TGTGCCAGCAGCTCCTCTGCGGGGGTAGCTTTCTTT. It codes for CASSSSAGVAFF.

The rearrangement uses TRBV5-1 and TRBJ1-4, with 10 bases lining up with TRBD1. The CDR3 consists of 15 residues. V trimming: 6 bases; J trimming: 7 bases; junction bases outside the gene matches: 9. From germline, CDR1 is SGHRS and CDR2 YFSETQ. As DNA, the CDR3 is TGCGCCAGCACCGTCGGACAGGGGGGAAGTGAAAAACTGTTTTTT. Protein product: CASTVGQGGSEKLFF.

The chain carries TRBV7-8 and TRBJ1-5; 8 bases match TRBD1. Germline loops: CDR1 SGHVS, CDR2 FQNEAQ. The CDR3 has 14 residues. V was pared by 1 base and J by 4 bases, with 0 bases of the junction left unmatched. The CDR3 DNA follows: TGTGCCAGCAGCTTAGGACAGGGGAATCAGCCCCAGCATTTT. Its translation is CASSLGQGNQPQHF.

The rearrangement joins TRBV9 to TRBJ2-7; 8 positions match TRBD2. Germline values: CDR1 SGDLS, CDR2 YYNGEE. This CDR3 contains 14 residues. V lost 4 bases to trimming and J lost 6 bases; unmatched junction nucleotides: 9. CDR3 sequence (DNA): TGTGCCAGCAGCCCGTCCGGGACTAGAGGCGAGCAGTACTTC. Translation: CASSPSGTRGEQYF.

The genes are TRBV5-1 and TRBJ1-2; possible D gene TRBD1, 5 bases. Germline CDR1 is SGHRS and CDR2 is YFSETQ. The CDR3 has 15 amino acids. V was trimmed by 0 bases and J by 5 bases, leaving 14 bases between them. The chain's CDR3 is CASSLEGSGEYGYTF. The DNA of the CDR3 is TGCGCCAGCAGCTTGGAGGGTTCGGGGGAGTATGGCTACACCTTC.

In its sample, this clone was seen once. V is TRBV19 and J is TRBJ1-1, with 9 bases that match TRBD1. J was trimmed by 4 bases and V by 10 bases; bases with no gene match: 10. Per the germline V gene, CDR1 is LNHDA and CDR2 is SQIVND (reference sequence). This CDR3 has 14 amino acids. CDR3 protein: CATHMTGGVTEAFF. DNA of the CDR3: TGTGCCACCCACATGACAGGGGGGGTCACTGAAGCTTTCTTT. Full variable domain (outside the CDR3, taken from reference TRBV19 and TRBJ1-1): DGGITQSPKYLFRKEGQNVTLSCEQNLNHDAMYWYRQDPGQGLRLIYYSQIVNDFQKGDIAEGYSVSREKKESFPLTVTSAQKNPTAFYLCATHMTGGVTEAFFGQGTRLTVV.

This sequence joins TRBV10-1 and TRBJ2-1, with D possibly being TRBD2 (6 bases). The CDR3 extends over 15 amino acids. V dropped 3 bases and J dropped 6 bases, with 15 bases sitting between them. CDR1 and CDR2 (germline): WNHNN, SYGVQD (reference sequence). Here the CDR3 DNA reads TGCGCCAGCAGTGACCCTGCACTAGCCTCCAATGAGCAGTTCTTC. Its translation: CASSDPALASNEQFF.

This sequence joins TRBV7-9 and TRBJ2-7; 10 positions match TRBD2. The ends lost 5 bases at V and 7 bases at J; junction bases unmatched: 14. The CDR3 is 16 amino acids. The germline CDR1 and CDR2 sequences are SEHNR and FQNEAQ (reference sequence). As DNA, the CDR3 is TGTGCCAGCAGCCCCGGGACTAGCGAGGGGGGCAGGGAGCAGTACTTC. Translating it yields CASSPGTSEGGREQYF.